This T cell receptor (beta chain) was identified in a study of cytotoxic CD8 clonotypes in ibrutinib-treated CLL (dated by TCRdb to the early 2020s). Context from the whole study: In this cohort, approximately 14 patients were treatment-naive and roughly 10 were relapsed/refractory, while around 17 had unmutated IGHV. Of the 85 to 90 participants in the trial, 20 to 30 had longitudinal samples available. Responses were partial in approximately 24 patients and complete in 2; after median 68 months follow-up, about 14 stayed in remission and about 12 progressed. On average, each sample yielded 255,043 productive templates and tens of thousands of productive rearrangements. All remission and progressive disease samples were collected while patients were still receiving ibrutinib. Response samples were obtained after a median of about 13 months of treatment, with a range of about 6 to 36 months. Cryopreserved peripheral blood mononuclear cells were collected at three points: before therapy, at response, and at either sustained remission or disease progression. What the authors observed across the whole study: At ibrutinib response clonality went up, during sustained remission it held steady, and at progression it dropped back toward baseline. Public clonotypes were rare and either shrank or stayed stable during treatment, and the rise in clonality at ibrutinib response reflected expansion of private clonotypes. Sampling times were not matched between sustained-remission and progressing patients, and lymph node repertoires were not studied. At baseline, clonality was higher than in age-matched healthy donors and showed a strong correlation with circulating CD8+ T-cell counts.

For CDR1 and CDR2, the germline V gene lists SGHNT and YENEEA. The CDR3 runs 11 residues from the cysteine to the phenylalanine. The retained sequence is limited to the CDR3, 33 bases, with the frame set at the first base. V and J are truncated by 4 bases and 7 bases respectively, leaving an intervening sequence of 8 bases. According to the study, the label for this sample's time point signals: progressive disease on ibrutinib. For TCR beta library preparation, about 2.2 micrograms of genomic DNA was extracted from cryopreserved PBMCs. Longitudinal blood samples from CLL patients on ibrutinib monotherapy were analyzed using high-throughput TCR beta sequencing. The patients took part in an open-label, single-center phase 2 trial of ibrutinib monotherapy. The goal of deep resolution MiSeq sequencing was a depth between 1 in 1 million and 1 in 200,000 T cells, and coverage averaged 10x per clonotype. The immunoSEQ hsTCRB Kit was used to generate the TCR beta libraries. On the study's bioinformatics: ImmunoSEQ Data Assistant and ImmunoSEQ Analyzer were used for data analysis, and V, D and J genes were assigned according to IMGT definitions. Clonality, which ranges from 0 to 1, was calculated as one minus the normalized Shannon entropy of productive rearrangement frequencies. Only overrepresented clonotypes making up at least 0.05% of each patient's repertoire were included in the public clonotype analysis. Repertoires from more than ten age-matched healthy donors in immuneACCESS were used as clonality controls. Held by TCRdb, this immuneACCESS table contains in-frame sequences only and omits some clones. Under half of the omission traces to an unresolved V gene where checked; the cause of the rest is unknown. V and J calls and clone size are given by that table; D and trimming were obtained from the DNA. Counted in this sample were 150,000 to 200,000 clones; nearly 90% of them appeared once. 3% to 3.5% of the sample comes from the top ten.

The table lists this clone with a count of one. Its antigen is not yet known. No base-level quality is on record; no much larger clone is a single base apart. This TCR was recovered from a human donor with chronic lymphocytic leukemia. Here the sequenced sample was PBMCs, taken at disease progression, from a patient treated with ibrutinib. This sequence uses TRBV11-3 and TRBJ2-7; a tentative D match to TRBD2 spans 6 bases. The DNA sequence reads TGTGCCAGCAGCTACCGGGGGGAGCAGTACTTC. The encoded protein is CASSYRGEQYF.